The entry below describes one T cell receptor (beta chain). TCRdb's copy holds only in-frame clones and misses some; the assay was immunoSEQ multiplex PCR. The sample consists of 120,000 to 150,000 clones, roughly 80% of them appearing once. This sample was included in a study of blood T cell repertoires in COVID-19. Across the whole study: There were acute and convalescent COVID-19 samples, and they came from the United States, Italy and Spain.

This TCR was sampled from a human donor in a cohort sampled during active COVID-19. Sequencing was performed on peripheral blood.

In nucleotides, the CDR3 is TGTGCCAGCAGCTATACTAGCGGGCCCCAAGAGACCCAGTACTTC. It is translated as CASSYTSGPQETQYF. The chain couples TRBV3-1 (or the pseudogene TRBV3-2) to TRBJ2-5, with 9 bases that match TRBD2. CDR3 size: 15 residues. Germline V gene lookup returns CDR1 LGHDT and CDR2 YNNKEL (reference sequence). V lost 5 bases, J lost 1 base, and 5 bases stayed unmatched.